One sample yielded the 11 T cell receptor beta chains listed below, sequenced in a study of preoperative IRX-2 immunotherapy in early breast cancer. Some clones are missing from TCRdb's copy, which holds only in-frame ones; the method was immunoSEQ multiplex PCR. The sample includes 24,000 or so clones, roughly 74% of them seen just once. Treatment described: preoperative locoregional IRX-2 cytokine immunotherapy. Sequenced here: lymph node tissue, sampled before IRX-2 immunotherapy. The receptor set was obtained from a human donor with breast cancer.

The V gene is TRBV6-8, the J gene TRBJ2-3, with 10 bases matching TRBD1. CDR1 is MNHGY and CDR2 is SAAAGT in the germline V gene. Losses at the gene ends were 2 bases for V and 2 bases for J; bases not matched to a gene: 13. This CDR3 comprises 19 residues. The CDR3 DNA is TGTGCCAGCAGTTACCCGGGACAGGGGTTGGTTCGGTCCACAGATACGCAGTATTTT. This gives the protein CASSYPGQGLVRSTDTQYF.

In its sample, this clone was seen once. The V and J genes are TRBV19 and TRBJ2-7; 10 nucleotides align to TRBD1. Germline V gene sequence: CDR1 LNHDA, CDR2 SQIVND (reference sequence). Trimming took 6 bases from V and 3 from J; bases not matched to a gene: 11. The CDR3 has 16 residues. CDR3 nucleotides: TGTGCCAGTAGACCAAAGGGGGACAGGGGCTTCTACGAGCAGTACTTC. This sequence encodes CASRPKGDRGFYEQYF.

The chain combines TRBV7-7 with TRBJ2-1; D could derive from TRBD1 or TRBD2 (5 bases each). From germline, CDR1 is SSHAT and CDR2 FNYEAQ (reference sequence). The CDR3 runs 16 residues. Trimming took 5 bases from V and 6 from J, leaving 20 bases between them. The CDR3 sequence: CASSPTIRERGNEQFF. For the CDR3, the DNA is TGTGCCAGCAGCCCTACCATCAGGGAGAGAGGCAATGAGCAGTTCTTC.

The genes are TRBV19 and TRBJ1-1; the D is unclear. The CDR3 totals 14 residues. The ends were cut back, 5 bases at V and 1 base at J, with 11 bases in the middle. CDR1 and CDR2 (germline): LNHDA, SQIVND (reference sequence). The DNA of the CDR3 is TGTGCCAGTAGTCCGACGAGGGAGAACACTGAAGCTTTCTTT. Its translation is CASSPTRENTEAFF.

The CDR3 is CASSQEAARRETQYF. The CDR3 DNA is TGCGCCAGCAGCCAGGAAGCGGCGAGGCGGGAGACCCAGTACTTC. V and J are TRBV4-1 and TRBJ2-5; possibly TRBD2 for D (5 bases). The V end was cut by 3 bases, the J end by 5 bases, with 16 bases between. The V gene's germline CDR1 is MGHRA and CDR2 YSYEKL. This CDR3 is built from 15 residues.

The rearrangement uses TRBV6-8 and TRBJ1-1, with D maybe TRBD1 (5 bases). The V gene's germline CDR1 is MNHGY and CDR2 SAAAGT. This CDR3 region has 12 residues. The germline V and J ends were trimmed by 7 bases and 10 bases, with 16 bases remaining between them. The DNA of the CDR3 is TGTGCCAGCACCCGCGGGGGATCGGTAGCTTTCTTT. Amino acid sequence: CASTRGGSVAFF.

This chain links TRBV11-3 with TRBJ1-2; TRBD1 matches at 8 bases. Germline V gene data show CDR1 as SGHNT and CDR2 as YENEEA. There are 14 residues in the CDR3. V gave up 4 bases and J gave up 5 bases; unmatched junction bases: 6. Here the CDR3 DNA reads TGTGCCAGCAGCTACCGGGACAGGACTTATGGCTACACCTTC. Its protein product is CASSYRDRTYGYTF.

The chain recombines TRBV5-1 with TRBJ1-6; 10 bases are shared with TRBD1. In germline, CDR1 is SGHRS, CDR2 YFSETQ. The CDR3 loop spans 15 amino acids. The ends lost 5 bases at V and 7 bases at J; junction bases unmatched: 6. Here the CDR3 reads CASRPGTGVNSPLHF. CDR3 nucleotides: TGCGCCAGCAGACCCGGGACAGGGGTCAATTCACCCCTCCACTTT. Filled out from reference TRBV5-1 and TRBJ1-6, the complete variable domain reads KAGVTQTPRYLIKTRGQQVTLSCSPISGHRSVSWYQQTPGQGLQFLFEYFSETQRNKGNFPGRFSGRQFSNSRSEMNVSTLELGDSALYLCASRPGTGVNSPLHFGNGTRLTVT.

The chain carries TRBV25-1 and TRBJ2-1; no reliable D call. The CDR3 is 13 residues long. The ends were cut back, 2 bases at V and 5 bases at J, with 7 bases in the middle. Germline V gene sequence: CDR1 MGHDK, CDR2 SYGVNS. The CDR3 here is CASSEEPDNEQFF. Written as DNA, the CDR3 is TGTGCCAGCAGTGAAGAACCAGACAATGAGCAGTTCTTC.

This chain connects TRBV7-6 to TRBJ2-7; maybe TRBD1 (6 bases). Trimming cost V 0 bases and J 6 bases, with 15 bases left between them. This CDR3 is built from 15 residues. The germline CDR1 and CDR2 sequences are SGHVS and FNYEAQ. CDR3 sequence (DNA): TGTGCCAGCAGCTTAGCTTCTCAGGGGACGCGCGAGCAGTACTTC. Translation gives CASSLASQGTREQYF.

V is TRBV1 and J is TRBJ2-7; TRBD2, the table's D call, lacks a check against the DNA. TRBV1 is a pseudogene segment. This CDR3 contains 15 residues. As DNA, the CDR3 is TGCGCCAGCAGCCAAGTTGGGACTAGGGATCACGAGCAGTACTTC. Amino acids: CASSQVGTRDHEQYF.